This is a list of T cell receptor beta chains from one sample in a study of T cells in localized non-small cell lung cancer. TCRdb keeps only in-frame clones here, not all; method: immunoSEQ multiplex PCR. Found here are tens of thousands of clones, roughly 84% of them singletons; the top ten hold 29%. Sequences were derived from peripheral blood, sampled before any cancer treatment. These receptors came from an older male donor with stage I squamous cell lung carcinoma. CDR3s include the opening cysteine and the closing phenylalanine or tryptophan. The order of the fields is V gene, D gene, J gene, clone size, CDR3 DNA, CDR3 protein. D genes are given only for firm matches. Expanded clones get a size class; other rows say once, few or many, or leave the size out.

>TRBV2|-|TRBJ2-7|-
TGTGCCAGCAGCCGGGGGTACGAGCAGTACTTC
CASSRGYEQYF
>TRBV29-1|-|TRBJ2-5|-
TGCGGGACCCAGGGGCAAGAGACCCAGTACTTC
CGTQGQETQYF
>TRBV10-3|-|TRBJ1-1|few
TGTGCCATCAGTGAGAGGGATTTTTCTGAAGCTTTCTTT
CAISERDFSEAFF
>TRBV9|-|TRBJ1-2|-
TGTGCCAGCAGCGTAGGACCGGACAAAAGTGGCTACACCTTC
CASSVGPDKSGYTF
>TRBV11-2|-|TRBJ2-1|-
TGTGCCAGCAGCTTAGGAAGGAACAATGAGCAGTTCTTC
CASSLGRNNEQFF
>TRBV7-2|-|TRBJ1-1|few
TGTGCCAGCAGCTTCATTCAGGGTTGGACTGAAGCTTTCTTT
CASSFIQGWTEAFF
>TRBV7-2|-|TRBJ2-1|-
TGTGCCAGCAGCCCGACCTACAATGAGCAGTTCTTC
CASSPTYNEQFF
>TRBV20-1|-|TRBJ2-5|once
TGCAGTGCCCGGTACCAAGAGACCCAGTACTTC
CSARYQETQYF
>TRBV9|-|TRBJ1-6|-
TGTGCCAGCAGCGTAGGTGGGAGCTCCTATAATTCACCCCTCCACTTT
CASSVGGSSYNSPLHF
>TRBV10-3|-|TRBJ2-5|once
TGTGCCATCAGTGAGTCGAACCCCGTGACCCAGTACTTC
CAISESNPVTQYF
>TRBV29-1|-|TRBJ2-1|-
TGCAGCGGTTCTAGAGGGGGGCGGGACAATGAGCAGTTCTTC
CSGSRGGRDNEQFF
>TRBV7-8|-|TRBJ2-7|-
TGTGCCAGCAGCTCCACACACTGGCACGAGCAGTACTTC
CASSSTHWHEQYF
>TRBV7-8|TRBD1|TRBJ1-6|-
TGTGCCAGCAGCGAGGACAGGGGGTATTCACCCCTCCACTTT
CASSEDRGYSPLHF
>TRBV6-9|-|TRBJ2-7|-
TGTGCCAGCATTGCAGGGATGGACGAGCAGTACTTC
CASIAGMDEQYF
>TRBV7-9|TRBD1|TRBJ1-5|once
TGTGCCAGCAGCACCAGACAGGGAGGGAGCAATCAGCCCCAGCATTTT
CASSTRQGGSNQPQHF
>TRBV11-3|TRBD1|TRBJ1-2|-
TGTGCCAGCAGCCCGGAGACCGGGACAGCTAACTATGGCTACACCTTC
CASSPETGTANYGYTF
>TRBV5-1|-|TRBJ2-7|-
TGCGCCAGCAGCTTGGAAAGCCTATACGAGCAGTACTTC
CASSLESLYEQYF
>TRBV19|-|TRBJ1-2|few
TGTGCCAGTAGTATTAGGGGCGACAGTTTCTACTATGGCTACACCTTC
CASSIRGDSFYYGYTF
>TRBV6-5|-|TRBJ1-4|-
TGTGCCAGCAGCGGTGGGGGCGAAAAACTGTTTTTT
CASSGGGEKLFF
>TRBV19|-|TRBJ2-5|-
TGTGCCAGTAGTAGACAGATCGGGGAAGGAGGGACCCAGTACTTC
CASSRQIGEGGTQYF
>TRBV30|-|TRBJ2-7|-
TGTGCCTGGCAAGGGGGCTCCTACGAGCAGTACTTC
CAWQGGSYEQYF
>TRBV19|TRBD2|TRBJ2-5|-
TGTGCCAGTAGTATAGGTGGACTAGCGGGGGGTGGACAAGAGACCCAGTACTTC
CASSIGGLAGGGQETQYF
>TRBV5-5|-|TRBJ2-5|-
TGTGCCAGCAGCTTGGGTCCCCACCGCGGCATCCAAGAGACCCAGTACTTC
CASSLGPHRGIQETQYF
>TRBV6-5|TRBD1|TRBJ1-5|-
TGTGCCAGCACCTCACCCGGGACAGGGGCTGAGCATTTT
CASTSPGTGAEHF
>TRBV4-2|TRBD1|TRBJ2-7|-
TGTGCCAGCAGCCTTCCGGGACAGGGGGTCTACGAGCAGTACTTC
CASSLPGQGVYEQYF
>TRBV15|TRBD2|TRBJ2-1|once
TGTGCCACCAGATCGAGCGGGAAGTACAATGAGCAGTTCTTC
CATRSSGKYNEQFF
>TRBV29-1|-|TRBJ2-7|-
TGCAGCGTTGAAGTGGAAGGGGAGCAGTACTTC
CSVEVEGEQYF
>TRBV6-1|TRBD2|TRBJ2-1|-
TGTGCCAGCAGCGCGGGACTAGCGGGTTTCAATGAGCAGTTCTTC
CASSAGLAGFNEQFF
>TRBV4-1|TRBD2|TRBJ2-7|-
TGCGCCAGCAGCCAAGGGGTAGCGGGGTACTCCTACGAGCAGTACTTC
CASSQGVAGYSYEQYF
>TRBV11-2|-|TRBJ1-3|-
TGTGCCAGCAGCTTAGATGGCAGTGGAAACACCATATATTTT
CASSLDGSGNTIYF
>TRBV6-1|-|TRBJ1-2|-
TGTGCCAGCAGTGAAACGGGAATCTATGGCTACACCTTC
CASSETGIYGYTF
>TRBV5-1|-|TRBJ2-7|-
TGCGCCAGCAGCTCGACCTCCTCAGGTATTTTAGGCTACGAGCAGTACTTC
CASSSTSSGILGYEQYF
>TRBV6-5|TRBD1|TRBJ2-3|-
TGTGCCAGCAGATCGACAGGGTTCACAGATACGCAGTATTTT
CASRSTGFTDTQYF
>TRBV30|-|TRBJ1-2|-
TGTGCCTTAGCCGGACAGTTCTATGGCTACACCTTC
CALAGQFYGYTF
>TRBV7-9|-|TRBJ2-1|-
TGTGCCAGCAGCTTAGCAGGGACCGCAGACAATGAGCAGTTCTTC
CASSLAGTADNEQFF
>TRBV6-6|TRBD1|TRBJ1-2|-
TGTGCCAGCAGCCTACTGACAGGGCTTAACTATGGCTACACCTTC
CASSLLTGLNYGYTF
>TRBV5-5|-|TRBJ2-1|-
TGTGCCAGCAGCTTGGAACAGGCTGGCTCCTACAATGAGCAGTTCTTC
CASSLEQAGSYNEQFF